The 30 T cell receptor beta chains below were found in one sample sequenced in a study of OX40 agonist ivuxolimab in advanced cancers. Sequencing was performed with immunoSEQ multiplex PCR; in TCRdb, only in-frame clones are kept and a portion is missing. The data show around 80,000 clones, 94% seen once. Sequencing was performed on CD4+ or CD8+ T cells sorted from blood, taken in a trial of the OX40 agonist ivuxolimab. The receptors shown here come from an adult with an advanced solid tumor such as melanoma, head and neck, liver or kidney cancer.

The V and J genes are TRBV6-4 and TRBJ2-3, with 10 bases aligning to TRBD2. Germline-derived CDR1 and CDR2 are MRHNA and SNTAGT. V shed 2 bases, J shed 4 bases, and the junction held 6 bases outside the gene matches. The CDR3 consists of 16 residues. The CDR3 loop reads CASSDRAGGPPDTQYF. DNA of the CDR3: TGTGCCAGCAGTGACCGAGCGGGAGGGCCCCCAGATACGCAGTATTTT.

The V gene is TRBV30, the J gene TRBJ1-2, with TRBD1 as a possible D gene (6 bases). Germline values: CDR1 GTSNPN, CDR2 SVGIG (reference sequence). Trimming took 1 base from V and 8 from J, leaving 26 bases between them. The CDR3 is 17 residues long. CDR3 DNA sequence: TGTGCCTGGAGTGAAGTCAGGCCTATACCGGGGGCGGGGGGCTACACCTTC. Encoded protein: CAWSEVRPIPGAGGYTF.

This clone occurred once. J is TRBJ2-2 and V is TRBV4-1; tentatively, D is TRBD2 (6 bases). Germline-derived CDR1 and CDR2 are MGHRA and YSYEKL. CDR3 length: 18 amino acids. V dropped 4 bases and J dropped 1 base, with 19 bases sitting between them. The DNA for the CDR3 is TGCGCCAGCAGCCTCCAATGGGCGGGACCGTTGAACACCGGGGAGCTGTTTTTT. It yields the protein CASSLQWAGPLNTGELFF.

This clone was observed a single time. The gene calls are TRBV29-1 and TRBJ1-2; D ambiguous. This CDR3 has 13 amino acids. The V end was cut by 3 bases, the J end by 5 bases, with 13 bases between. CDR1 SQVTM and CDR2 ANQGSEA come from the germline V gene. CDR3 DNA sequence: TGCAGCGTTGACGGAGGGCGGAGATATGGCTACACCTTC. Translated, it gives CSVDGGRRYGYTF.

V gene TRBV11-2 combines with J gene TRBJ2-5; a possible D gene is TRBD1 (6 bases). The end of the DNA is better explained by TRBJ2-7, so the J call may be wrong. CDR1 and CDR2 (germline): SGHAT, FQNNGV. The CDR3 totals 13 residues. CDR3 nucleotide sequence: TGTGCCAGCACTCAAGGGGGTCCCAACGAGCAGTACTTC. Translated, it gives CASTQGGPNEQYF.

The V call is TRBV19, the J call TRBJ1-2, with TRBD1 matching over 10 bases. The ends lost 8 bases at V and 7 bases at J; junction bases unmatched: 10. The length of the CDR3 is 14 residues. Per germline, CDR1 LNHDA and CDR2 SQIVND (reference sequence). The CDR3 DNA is TGTGCCAGTGGCATGACAGGGGGCCAGTCTGGCTACACCTTC. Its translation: CASGMTGGQSGYTF.

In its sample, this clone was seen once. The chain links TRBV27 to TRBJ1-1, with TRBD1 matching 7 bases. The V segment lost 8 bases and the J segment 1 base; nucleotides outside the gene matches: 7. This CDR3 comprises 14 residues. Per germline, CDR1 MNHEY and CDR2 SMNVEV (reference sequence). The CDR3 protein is CASFPGQTNTEAFF. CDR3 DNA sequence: TGTGCCAGCTTTCCGGGACAGACGAACACTGAAGCTTTCTTT.

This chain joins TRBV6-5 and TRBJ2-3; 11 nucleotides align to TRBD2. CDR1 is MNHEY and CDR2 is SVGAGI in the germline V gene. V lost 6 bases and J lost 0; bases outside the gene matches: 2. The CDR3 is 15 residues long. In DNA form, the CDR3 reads TGTGCCAGCAGGACTAGCGGGATTAGCACAGATACGCAGTATTTT. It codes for CASRTSGISTDTQYF.

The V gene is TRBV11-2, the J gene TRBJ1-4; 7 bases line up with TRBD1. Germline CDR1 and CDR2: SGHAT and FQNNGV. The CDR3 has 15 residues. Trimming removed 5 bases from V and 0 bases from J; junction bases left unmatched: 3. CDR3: CASSPGQATNEKLFF. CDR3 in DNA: TGTGCCAGCAGCCCCGGACAGGCAACTAATGAAAAACTGTTTTTT.

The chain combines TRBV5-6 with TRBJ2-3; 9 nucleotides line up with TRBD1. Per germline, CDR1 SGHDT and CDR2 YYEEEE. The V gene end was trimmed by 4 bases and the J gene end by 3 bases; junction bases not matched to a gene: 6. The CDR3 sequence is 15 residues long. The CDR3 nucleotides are TGTGCCAGCAGCCACATACAGGGGGCGACAGATACGCAGTATTTT. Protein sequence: CASSHIQGATDTQYF.

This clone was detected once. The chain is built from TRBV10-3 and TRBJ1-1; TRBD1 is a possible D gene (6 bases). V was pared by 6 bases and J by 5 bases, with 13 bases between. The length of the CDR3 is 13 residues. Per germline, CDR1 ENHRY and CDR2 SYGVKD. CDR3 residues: CAISRRGRTEAFF. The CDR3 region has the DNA TGTGCCATCAGCCGCAGGGGACGGACTGAAGCTTTCTTT.

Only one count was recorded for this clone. CDR3 in amino acids: CASSLGWLAGELFF. CDR3 DNA: TGTGCCAGCAGTTTAGGGTGGCTAGCCGGGGAGCTGTTTTTT. The rearrangement joins TRBV27 to TRBJ2-2; D is undetermined. Germline V lookup: CDR1 MNHEY, CDR2 SMNVEV (reference sequence). The CDR3 is made up of 14 amino acids. V lost 2 bases to trimming and J lost 6 bases, with 10 bases between them.

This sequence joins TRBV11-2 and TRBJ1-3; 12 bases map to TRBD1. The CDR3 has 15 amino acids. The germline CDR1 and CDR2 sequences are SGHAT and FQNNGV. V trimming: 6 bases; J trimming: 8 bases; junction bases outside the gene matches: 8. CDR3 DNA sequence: TGTGCCAGCAGAGGGGACAGGGGGCGAGCAGACACCATATATTTT. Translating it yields CASRGDRGRADTIYF.

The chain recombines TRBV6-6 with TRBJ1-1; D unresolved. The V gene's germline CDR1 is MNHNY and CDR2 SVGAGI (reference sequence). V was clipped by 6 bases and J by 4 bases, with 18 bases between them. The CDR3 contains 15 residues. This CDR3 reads CASRNTEGSGTEAFF. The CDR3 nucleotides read TGTGCCAGCAGAAACACGGAGGGCTCGGGCACTGAAGCTTTCTTT.

DNA of the CDR3: TGTGCCAGCAGTCCGACCCCTACCCCCTACGAGCAGTACTTC. Residues: CASSPTPTPYEQYF. The rearrangement joins TRBV27 to TRBJ2-7; D not resolved. This CDR3 is built from 14 residues. V shed 5 bases and J shed 2 bases, with 13 bases lying between them. Germline V gene data show CDR1 as MNHEY and CDR2 as SMNVEV (reference sequence).

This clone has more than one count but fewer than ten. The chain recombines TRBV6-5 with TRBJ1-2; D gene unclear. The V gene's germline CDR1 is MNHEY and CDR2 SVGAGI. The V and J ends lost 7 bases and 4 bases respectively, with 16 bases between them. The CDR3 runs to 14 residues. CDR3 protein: CASISENTFYGYTF. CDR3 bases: TGTGCCAGCATCTCCGAGAACACCTTCTATGGCTACACCTTC.

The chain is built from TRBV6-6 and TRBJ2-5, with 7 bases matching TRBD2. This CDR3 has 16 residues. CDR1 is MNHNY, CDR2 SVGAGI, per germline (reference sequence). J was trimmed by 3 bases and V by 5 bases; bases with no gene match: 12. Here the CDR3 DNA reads TGTGCCAGCAGTCCCCTGGGCGGGAGAAAGGAAGAGACCCAGTACTTC. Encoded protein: CASSPLGGRKEETQYF.

CDR3 loop: CASSRRGSNKAYEQYF. CDR3 DNA sequence: TGTGCCAGCAGCCGGAGAGGAAGCAACAAGGCCTACGAGCAGTACTTC. The genes are TRBV5-4 and TRBJ2-5; no definite D call. The assigned J gene may be wrong: the sequence end matches TRBJ2-7 better. The CDR3 totals 16 residues. Germline V gene sequence: CDR1 SGHNT, CDR2 YYREEE (reference sequence).

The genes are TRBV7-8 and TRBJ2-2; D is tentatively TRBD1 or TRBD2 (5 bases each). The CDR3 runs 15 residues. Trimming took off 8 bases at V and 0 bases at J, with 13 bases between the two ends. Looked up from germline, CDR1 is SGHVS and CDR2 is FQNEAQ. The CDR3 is CASGGFGANTGELFF. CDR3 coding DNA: TGTGCCAGCGGGGGATTTGGGGCGAACACCGGGGAGCTGTTTTTT.

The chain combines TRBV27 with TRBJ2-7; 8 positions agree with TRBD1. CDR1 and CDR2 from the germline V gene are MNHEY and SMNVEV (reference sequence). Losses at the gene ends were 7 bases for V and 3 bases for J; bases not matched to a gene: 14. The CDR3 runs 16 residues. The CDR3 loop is CASKGEWGTGLYEQYF. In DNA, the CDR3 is TGTGCCAGCAAGGGGGAGTGGGGGACAGGTCTCTACGAGCAGTACTTC.

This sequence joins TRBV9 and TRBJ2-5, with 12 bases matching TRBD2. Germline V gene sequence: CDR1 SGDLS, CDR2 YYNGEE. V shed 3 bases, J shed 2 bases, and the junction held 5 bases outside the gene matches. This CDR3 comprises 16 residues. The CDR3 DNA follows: TGTGCCAGCAGCGGATCTAGCGGGGGGGCTCAAGAGACCCAGTACTTC. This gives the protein CASSGSSGGAQETQYF.

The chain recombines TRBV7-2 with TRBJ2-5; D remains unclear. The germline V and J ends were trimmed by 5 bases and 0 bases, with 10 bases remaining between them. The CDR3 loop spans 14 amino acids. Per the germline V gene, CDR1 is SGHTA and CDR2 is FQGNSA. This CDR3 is CASSLDKYQETQYF. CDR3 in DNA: TGTGCCAGCAGCCTTGACAAGTACCAAGAGACCCAGTACTTC.

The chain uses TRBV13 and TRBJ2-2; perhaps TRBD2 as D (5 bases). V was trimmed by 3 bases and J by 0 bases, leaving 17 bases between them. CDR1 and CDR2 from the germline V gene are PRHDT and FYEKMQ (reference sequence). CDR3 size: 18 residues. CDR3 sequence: CASSFPGSGVANTGELFF. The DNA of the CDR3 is TGTGCCAGCAGCTTCCCTGGAAGCGGAGTTGCGAACACCGGGGAGCTGTTTTTT.

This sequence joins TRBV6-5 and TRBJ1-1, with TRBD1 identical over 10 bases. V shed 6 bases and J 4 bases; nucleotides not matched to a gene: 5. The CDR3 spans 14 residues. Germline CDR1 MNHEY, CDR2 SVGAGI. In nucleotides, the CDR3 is TGTGCCAGCAGCCTCGGACAGGGGGGCACTGAAGCTTTCTTT. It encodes CASSLGQGGTEAFF.

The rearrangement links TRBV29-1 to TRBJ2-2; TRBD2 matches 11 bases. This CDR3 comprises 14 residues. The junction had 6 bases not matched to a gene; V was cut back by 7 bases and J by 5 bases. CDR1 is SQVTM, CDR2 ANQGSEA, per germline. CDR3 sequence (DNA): TGCAGCGCGATGGGACTAGCGGCGACCGGGGAGCTGTTTTTT. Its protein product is CSAMGLAATGELFF.

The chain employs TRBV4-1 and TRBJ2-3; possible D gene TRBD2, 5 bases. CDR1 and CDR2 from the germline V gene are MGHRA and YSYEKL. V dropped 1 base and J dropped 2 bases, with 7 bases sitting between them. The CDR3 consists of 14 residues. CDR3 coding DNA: TGCGCCAGCAGCCAAGTAGCGCCCACAGATACGCAGTATTTT. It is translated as CASSQVAPTDTQYF.

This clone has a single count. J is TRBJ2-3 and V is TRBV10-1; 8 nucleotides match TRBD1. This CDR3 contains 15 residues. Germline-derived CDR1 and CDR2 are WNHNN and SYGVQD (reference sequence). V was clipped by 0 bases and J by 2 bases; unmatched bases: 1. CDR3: CASSESDRATDTQYF. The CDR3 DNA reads TGCGCCAGCAGTGAGTCGGACAGGGCCACAGATACGCAGTATTTT.

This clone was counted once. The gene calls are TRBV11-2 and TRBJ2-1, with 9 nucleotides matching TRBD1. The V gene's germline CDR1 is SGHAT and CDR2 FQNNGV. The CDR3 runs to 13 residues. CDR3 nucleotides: TGTGCTTGGAGGACAGGGGCCTACAATGAGCAGTTCTTC. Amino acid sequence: CAWRTGAYNEQFF.

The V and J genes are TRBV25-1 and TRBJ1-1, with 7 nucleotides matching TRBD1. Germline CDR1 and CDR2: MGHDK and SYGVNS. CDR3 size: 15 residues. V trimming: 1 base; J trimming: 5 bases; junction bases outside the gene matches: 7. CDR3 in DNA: TGTGCCAGCAGTGAATGGTACAGGGGAGGAACTGAAGCTTTCTTT. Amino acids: CASSEWYRGGTEAFF.

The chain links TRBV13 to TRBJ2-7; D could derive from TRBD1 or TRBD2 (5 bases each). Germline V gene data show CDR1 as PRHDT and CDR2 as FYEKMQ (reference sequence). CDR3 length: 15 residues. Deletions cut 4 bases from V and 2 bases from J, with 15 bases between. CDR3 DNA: TGTGCCAGCAGCTCCTCGGGGTGGGGCCCCTACGAGCAGTACTTC. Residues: CASSSSGWGPYEQYF.